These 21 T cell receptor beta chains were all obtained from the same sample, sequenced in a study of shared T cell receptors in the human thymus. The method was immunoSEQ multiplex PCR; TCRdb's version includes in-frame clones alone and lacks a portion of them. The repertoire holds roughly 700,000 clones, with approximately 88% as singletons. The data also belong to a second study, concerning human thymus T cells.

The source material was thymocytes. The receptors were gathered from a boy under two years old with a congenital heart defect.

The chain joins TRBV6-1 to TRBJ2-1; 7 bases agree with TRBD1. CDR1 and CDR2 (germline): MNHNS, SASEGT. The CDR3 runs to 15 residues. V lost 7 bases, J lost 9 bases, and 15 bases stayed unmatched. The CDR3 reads CASTQGETSRSEQFF. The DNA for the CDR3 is TGTGCCAGCACGCAGGGGGAAACTTCTCGGAGTGAGCAGTTCTTC.

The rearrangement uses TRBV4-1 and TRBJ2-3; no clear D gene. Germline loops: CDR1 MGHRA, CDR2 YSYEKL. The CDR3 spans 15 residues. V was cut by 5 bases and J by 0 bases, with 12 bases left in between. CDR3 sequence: CASSIRHASTDTQYF. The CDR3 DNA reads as TGCGCCAGCAGCATTAGACACGCTAGCACAGATACGCAGTATTTT.

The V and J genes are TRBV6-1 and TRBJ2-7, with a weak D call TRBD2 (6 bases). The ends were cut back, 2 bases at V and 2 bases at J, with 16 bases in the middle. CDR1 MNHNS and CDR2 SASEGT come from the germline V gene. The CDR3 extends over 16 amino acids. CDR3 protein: CASSERRRGPTYEQYF. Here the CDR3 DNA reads TGTGCCAGCAGTGAACGTAGGAGGGGTCCAACCTACGAGCAGTACTTC.

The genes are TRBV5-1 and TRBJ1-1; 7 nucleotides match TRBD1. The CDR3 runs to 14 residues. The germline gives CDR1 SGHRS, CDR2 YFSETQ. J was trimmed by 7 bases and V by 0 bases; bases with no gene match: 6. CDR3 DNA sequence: TGCGCCAGCAGCTTGGAGGGGACAGCCGATGAAGCTTTCTTT. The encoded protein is CASSLEGTADEAFF.

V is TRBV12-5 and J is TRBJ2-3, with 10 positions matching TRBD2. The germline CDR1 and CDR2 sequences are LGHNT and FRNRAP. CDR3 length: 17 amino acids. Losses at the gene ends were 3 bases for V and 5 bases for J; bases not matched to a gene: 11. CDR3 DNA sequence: TGTGCTAGTGGTTTCCCCAGAGCGGGAGGGCTTGGAGATACGCAGTATTTT. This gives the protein CASGFPRAGGLGDTQYF.

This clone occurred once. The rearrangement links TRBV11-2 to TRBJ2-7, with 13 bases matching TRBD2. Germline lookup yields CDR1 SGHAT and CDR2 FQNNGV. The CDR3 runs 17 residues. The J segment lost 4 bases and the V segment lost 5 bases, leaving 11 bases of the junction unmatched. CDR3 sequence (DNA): TGTGCCAGCAGCGGGGGGCCGGGACTAGCGGGAATATACGAGCAGTACTTC. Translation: CASSGGPGLAGIYEQYF. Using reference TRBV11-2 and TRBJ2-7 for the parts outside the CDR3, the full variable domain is EAGVAQSPRYKIIEKRQSVAFWCNPISGHATLYWYQQILGQGPKLLIQFQNNGVVDDSQLPKDRFSAERLKGVDSTLKIQPAKLEDSAVYLCASSGGPGLAGIYEQYFGPGTRLTVT.

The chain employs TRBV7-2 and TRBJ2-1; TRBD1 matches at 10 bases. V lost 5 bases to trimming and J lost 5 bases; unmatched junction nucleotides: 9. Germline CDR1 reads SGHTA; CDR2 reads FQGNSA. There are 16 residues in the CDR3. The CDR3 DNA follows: TGTGCCAGCAGCCCAAACCTCGGGACAGGGGACAATGAGCAGTTCTTC. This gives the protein CASSPNLGTGDNEQFF.

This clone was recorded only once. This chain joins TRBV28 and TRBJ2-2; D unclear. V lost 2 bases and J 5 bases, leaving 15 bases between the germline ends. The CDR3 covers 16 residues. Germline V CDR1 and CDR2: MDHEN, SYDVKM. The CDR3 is CASSLGSRLRTGELFF. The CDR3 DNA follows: TGTGCCAGCAGTTTAGGGTCGAGACTCCGGACCGGGGAGCTGTTTTTT.

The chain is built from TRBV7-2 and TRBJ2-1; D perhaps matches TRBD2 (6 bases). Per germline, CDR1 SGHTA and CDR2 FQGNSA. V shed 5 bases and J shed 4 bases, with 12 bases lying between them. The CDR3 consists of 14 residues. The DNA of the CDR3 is TGTGCCAGCAGCCATCGGACTATTTACAATGAGCAGTTCTTC. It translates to CASSHRTIYNEQFF.

CDR3 amino acids: CASRPATSGRAGEQYF. CDR3 DNA sequence: TGTGCCAGCAGGCCCGCAACTAGCGGGAGGGCGGGCGAGCAGTACTTC. The chain is built from TRBV7-3 and TRBJ2-7; 13 bases map to TRBD2. With 6 bases clipped from V and 6 bases from J, the junction kept 11 bases outside the gene matches. The germline gives CDR1 SGHTA, CDR2 FQGTGA. The CDR3 has 16 amino acids.

CDR3 sequence (DNA): TGTGCCAGTACCTCCGGAGGGCGGCATCAGCCCCAGCATTTT. As protein: CASTSGGRHQPQHF. The genes are TRBV19 and TRBJ1-5; D is undetermined. Germline V CDR1 and CDR2: LNHDA, SQIVND (reference sequence). Trimming took off 7 bases at V and 5 bases at J, with 15 bases between the two ends. The CDR3 extends over 14 amino acids.

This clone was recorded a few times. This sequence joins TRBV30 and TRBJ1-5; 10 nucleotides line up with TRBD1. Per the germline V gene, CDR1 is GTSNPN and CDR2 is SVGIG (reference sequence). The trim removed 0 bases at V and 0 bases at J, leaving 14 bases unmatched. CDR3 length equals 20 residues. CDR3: CAWSVGIWDRGAVSNQPQHF. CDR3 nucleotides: TGTGCCTGGAGTGTTGGGATCTGGGACAGGGGCGCCGTTAGCAATCAGCCCCAGCATTTT.

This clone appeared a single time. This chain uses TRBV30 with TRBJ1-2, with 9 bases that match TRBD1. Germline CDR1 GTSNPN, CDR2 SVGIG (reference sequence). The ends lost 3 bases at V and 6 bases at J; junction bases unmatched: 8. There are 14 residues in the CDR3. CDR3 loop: CAWRRRDREDGYTF. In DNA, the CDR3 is TGTGCCTGGAGACGACGGGACAGGGAGGATGGCTACACCTTC.

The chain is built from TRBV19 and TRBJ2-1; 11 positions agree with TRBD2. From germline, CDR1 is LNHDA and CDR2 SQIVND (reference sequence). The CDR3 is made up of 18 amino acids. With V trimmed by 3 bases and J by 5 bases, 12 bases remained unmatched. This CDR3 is CASSIAPIAGGLNNEQFF. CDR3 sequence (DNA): TGTGCCAGTAGTATCGCCCCCATAGCGGGAGGGCTTAACAATGAGCAGTTCTTC. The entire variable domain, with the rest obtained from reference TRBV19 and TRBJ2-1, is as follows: DGGITQSPKYLFRKEGQNVTLSCEQNLNHDAMYWYRQDPGQGLRLIYYSQIVNDFQKGDIAEGYSVSREKKESFPLTVTSAQKNPTAFYLCASSIAPIAGGLNNEQFFGPGTRLTVL.

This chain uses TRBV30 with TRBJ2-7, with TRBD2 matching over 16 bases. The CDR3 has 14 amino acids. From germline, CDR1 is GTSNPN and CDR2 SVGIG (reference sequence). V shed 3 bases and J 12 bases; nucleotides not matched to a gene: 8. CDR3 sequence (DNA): TGTGCCTGGAGCTCCGGGACTAGCGGGAGGGGCGGGTACTTC. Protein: CAWSSGTSGRGGYF.

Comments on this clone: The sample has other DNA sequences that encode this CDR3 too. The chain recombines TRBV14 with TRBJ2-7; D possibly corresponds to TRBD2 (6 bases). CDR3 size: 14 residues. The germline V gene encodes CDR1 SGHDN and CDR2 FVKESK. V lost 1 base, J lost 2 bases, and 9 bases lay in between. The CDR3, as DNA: TGTGCCAGCAGCCAAGTCCTAGCGCCCTACGAGCAGTACTTC. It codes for CASSQVLAPYEQYF.

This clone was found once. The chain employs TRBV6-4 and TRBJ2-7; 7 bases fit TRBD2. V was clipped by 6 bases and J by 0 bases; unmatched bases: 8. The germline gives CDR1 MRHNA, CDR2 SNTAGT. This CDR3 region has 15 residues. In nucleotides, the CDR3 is TGTGCCAGCAGGCTTCTAGCGGAATCCTCCTACGAGCAGTACTTC. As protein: CASRLLAESSYEQYF.

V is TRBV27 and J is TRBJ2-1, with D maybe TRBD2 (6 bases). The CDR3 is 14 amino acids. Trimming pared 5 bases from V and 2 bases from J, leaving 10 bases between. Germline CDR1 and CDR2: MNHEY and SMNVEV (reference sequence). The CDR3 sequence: CASSPGLPYNEQFF. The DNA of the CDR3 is TGTGCCAGCAGTCCGGGACTCCCCTACAATGAGCAGTTCTTC.

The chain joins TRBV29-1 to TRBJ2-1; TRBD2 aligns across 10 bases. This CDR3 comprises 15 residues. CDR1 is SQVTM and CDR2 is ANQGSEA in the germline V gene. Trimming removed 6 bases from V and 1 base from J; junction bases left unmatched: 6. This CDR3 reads CSVAGTSASYNEQFF. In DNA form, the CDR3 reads TGCAGCGTAGCCGGGACTAGCGCGTCCTACAATGAGCAGTTCTTC.

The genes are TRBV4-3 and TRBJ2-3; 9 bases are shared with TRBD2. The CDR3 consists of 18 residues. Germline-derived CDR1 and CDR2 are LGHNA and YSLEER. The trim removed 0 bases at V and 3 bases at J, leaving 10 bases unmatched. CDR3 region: CASSQEGASGTGTDTQYF. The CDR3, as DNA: TGCGCCAGCAGCCAAGAAGGGGCTAGCGGGACGGGTACAGATACGCAGTATTTT.

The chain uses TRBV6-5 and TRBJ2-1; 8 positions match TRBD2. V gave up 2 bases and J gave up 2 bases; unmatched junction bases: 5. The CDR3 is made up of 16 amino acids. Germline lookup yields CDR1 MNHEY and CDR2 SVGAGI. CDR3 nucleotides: TGTGCCAGCAGTTACGGCGGGAGGCCGCCCTACAATGAGCAGTTCTTC. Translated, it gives CASSYGGRPPYNEQFF.